The rows below give T cell receptor beta chains drawn from one sample of a study of blood T cell repertoires in COVID-19. The data were produced by immunoSEQ multiplex PCR, yet TCRdb's version contains in-frame clones alone and is incomplete. Among about 190,000 clones listed, around 80% were seen once. The specimen was PBMCs or T cells enriched from blood (not recorded which). The source of these receptors is a woman in her 50s who had recovered from COVID-19. The CDR3 runs from the conserved cysteine through the conserved F or W. D genes are given only for firm matches. Size tells how often a clone was seen (once, few, many) or the class of an expanded clone, and some rows leave it out.

abundance,d_gene,v_gene,j_gene,CDR3aa,CDR3nt
-,TRBD2,TRBV19,TRBJ2-1,CASSTLSGNNEQFF,TGTGCCAGTAGTACGCTAAGCGGGAACAATGAGCAGTTCTTC
-,TRBD2,TRBV29-1,TRBJ2-7,CSVVAGAYEQYF,TGCAGCGTTGTCGCGGGAGCCTACGAGCAGTACTTC
-,TRBD2,TRBV7-2,TRBJ2-1,CASSLTSDNNEQFF,TGTGCCAGCAGCTTAACTAGCGACAACAATGAGCAGTTCTTC
-,-,TRBV28,TRBJ1-3,CASSLIQGTGNTIYF,TGTGCCAGCAGTTTAATCCAGGGGACTGGAAACACCATATATTTT
once,TRBD2,TRBV19,TRBJ2-7,CASRLTGTSTEQYF,TGTGCCAGTAGGCTTACCGGGACTAGCACCGAGCAGTACTTC
-,-,TRBV4-1,TRBJ1-6,CASKVQASYNSPLHF,TGCGCCAGCAAGGTGCAGGCGTCCTATAATTCACCCCTCCACTTT
-,TRBD1,TRBV6-5,TRBJ1-2,CASSYSSGTGSAGYTF,TGTGCCAGCAGTTACTCGTCCGGGACAGGTAGCGCCGGCTACACCTTC
-,TRBD2,TRBV27,TRBJ2-1,CASSVRLAWSYNEQFF,TGTGCCAGCAGTGTCCGACTAGCGTGGTCCTACAATGAGCAGTTCTTC
once,-,TRBV3-1/TRBV3-2,TRBJ2-3,CASRAGWADTQYF,TGTGCCAGCAGAGCAGGATGGGCAGATACGCAGTATTTT
once,TRBD2,TRBV7-2,TRBJ2-3,CASSLPGLGTDTQYF,TGTGCCAGCAGCTTGCCGGGACTAGGCACAGATACGCAGTATTTT
-,-,TRBV27,TRBJ2-1,CASSLGGGEFF,TGTGCCAGCAGTTTAGGAGGGGGCGAGTTCTTC
-,-,TRBV7-6,TRBJ1-5,CASSRQKRSNQPQHF,TGTGCCAGCAGCCGACAAAAAAGATCCAATCAGCCCCAGCATTTT
-,TRBD2,TRBV4-2,TRBJ2-3,CASSQGDSGRVTDTQYF,TGTGCCAGCAGCCAAGGGGACAGCGGGAGGGTCACAGATACGCAGTATTTT
-,TRBD2,TRBV11-2,TRBJ2-4,CASSRLAGVGNLAKNIQYF,TGTGCCAGCAGCCGGCTAGCGGGAGTGGGGAACTTAGCCAAAAACATTCAGTACTTC
-,-,TRBV9,TRBJ2-1,CASSASGNEQFF,TGTGCCAGCAGCGCATCAGGGAATGAGCAGTTCTTC
-,TRBD2,TRBV28,TRBJ2-7,CASSRTSGSYEQYF,TGTGCCAGCAGTCGGACTAGCGGGTCATACGAGCAGTACTTC
-,TRBD1,TRBV7-7,TRBJ2-1,CASSSLGTGGYNEQFF,TGTGCCAGCAGCTCCCTCGGGACAGGCGGATACAATGAGCAGTTCTTC
-,-,TRBV27,TRBJ2-1,CASSLTWDSANEQFF,TGTGCCAGCAGTTTAACGTGGGACTCGGCCAATGAGCAGTTCTTC
-,-,TRBV19,TRBJ2-1,CASSPHWALSSYNEQFF,TGTGCCAGTAGTCCCCACTGGGCCCTAAGCTCCTACAATGAGCAGTTCTTC
-,-,TRBV5-1,TRBJ1-5,CASSLAGEGQPQHF,TGCGCCAGCAGCTTGGCGGGGGAGGGTCAGCCCCAGCATTTT
-,TRBD2,TRBV6-2/TRBV6-3,TRBJ2-1,CASSLTSFEEQFF,TGTGCCAGCAGTCTGACTAGCTTCGAAGAGCAGTTCTTC
-,-,TRBV10-3,TRBJ2-1,CAISLQGRSSNEQFF,TGTGCCATCAGTCTACAGGGCAGGTCTTCCAATGAGCAGTTCTTC
-,-,TRBV9,TRBJ1-1,CASSVEGELTEAFF,TGTGCCAGCAGCGTAGAGGGGGAGTTAACTGAAGCTTTCTTT
-,TRBD2,TRBV5-1,TRBJ2-7,CASSLLAGGYEQYF,TGCGCCAGCAGCCTCTTAGCGGGAGGCTACGAGCAGTACTTC
-,-,TRBV3-1/TRBV3-2,TRBJ1-2,CASSQERYGYTF,TGTGCCAGCAGCCAAGAGCGCTATGGCTACACCTTC
-,-,TRBV7-9,TRBJ2-1,CASSPRNSGSYNEQFF,TGTGCCAGCAGCCCCCGTAATAGCGGCTCCTACAATGAGCAGTTCTTC
-,-,TRBV15,TRBJ2-5,CATSRGTQETQYF,TGTGCCACCAGCAGAGGGACACAAGAGACCCAGTACTTC